These T cell receptor beta chains were read from a single sample in a study of blood T cells in healthy people across ages. Each CDR3 protein gets one entry after TCRdb re-called the 5' RACE reads with MiXCR. The table shows more than 700,000 distinct CDR3 sequences, with 50% to 65% occurring only once. The sequenced material came from blood. Receptors originate from a man older than 75 in good health. The conserved cysteine and the conserved F or W are not part of the CDR3 here.

V gene: TRBV10-3
CDR3 protein: AISDRTGNQPQH

V gene: TRBV12-3/TRBV12-4
CDR3 protein: TSSFVGYEQF

V gene: TRBV7-6
CDR3 protein: ASSREGRETQY

V gene: TRBV5-1
CDR3 protein: ASSLGDATGYAY

V gene: TRBV11-2
CDR3 protein: ASSLGGANSHEQY

V gene: TRBV14
CDR3 protein: ASSQTGGKQY

V gene: TRBV20-1
CDR3 protein: SARDRPGELF

V gene: TRBV11-2
CDR3 protein: ASSLSAGGINEQF

V gene: TRBV29-1
CDR3 protein: SVGDRGSGANVLT

V gene: TRBV6-1
CDR3 protein: ASSETGRNTEAF

V gene: TRBV12-3/TRBV12-4
CDR3 protein: ASSFGSGSESPLH

V gene: TRBV7-2
CDR3 protein: ASSLEGGFSYNEQF

V gene: TRBV20-1
CDR3 protein: SASEGGNQPQH

V gene: TRBV29-1
CDR3 protein: SVGTNGPSSYNEQF

V gene: TRBV20-1
CDR3 protein: SARTNPTGELF

V gene: TRBV6-5
CDR3 protein: ASSYSGTGLVEQY

V gene: TRBV5-1
CDR3 protein: ASSFGTSVDEQF

V gene: TRBV5-1
CDR3 protein: ASSLPTSRRIRDTQY

V gene: TRBV5-1
CDR3 protein: ASSFSTGGDQETQY

V gene: TRBV4-2
CDR3 protein: ASSQGGSAGTQY

V gene: TRBV5-1
CDR3 protein: ASSPGQGWNEQF

V gene: TRBV3-1
CDR3 protein: ASSQQGVDEQY

V gene: TRBV2
CDR3 protein: ASRGLAGGRYAY

V gene: TRBV2
CDR3 protein: ASGTRLNEQF

V gene: TRBV6-2/TRBV6-3
CDR3 protein: ASSYSRAWGPLYNEQF

V gene: TRBV2
CDR3 protein: ARRDTFPTNYGYT

V gene: TRBV20-1
CDR3 protein: SGRDYLAKNIQY

V gene: TRBV10-3
CDR3 protein: AISGGTHGPQETQY

V gene: TRBV15
CDR3 protein: ATSRDRAGYGYT

V gene: TRBV9
CDR3 protein: ASSVATGLDTQY